Presented here are 10 T cell receptor beta chains from one specimen sequenced in a study of T cell repertoires in cytomegalovirus infection. In TCRdb, the reads were re-called with MiXCR into one record per CDR3 protein. The sample yields approximately 320,000 distinct CDR3 sequences, around a tenth seen once. The sample consisted of PBMCs. All receptors come from a human donor in good health (CMV status not recorded). Some clones in this sample may be carry-over from other donors' samples.

In its sample, this clonotype was seen a few times. This sequence joins TRBV20-1 and TRBJ2-3, with 8 bases aligning to TRBD1. This CDR3 is built from 16 residues. V lost 4 bases and J lost 2; bases outside the gene matches: 11. CDR1 and CDR2 from the germline V gene are DFQATT and SNEGSKA (reference sequence). The CDR3: CSANDPGQAHTDTQYF. The CDR3 nucleotides read TGCAGTGCTAACGACCCGGGACAGGCCCACACAGATACGCAGTATTTT.

Details on this clonotype: A much bigger clone sits one base away, suggesting this may be a read error. The V call is TRBV19, the J call TRBJ2-7; either TRBD1 or TRBD2 may fit D (5 bases each). The V end was cut by 4 bases, the J end by 6 bases, with 13 bases between. CDR1 LNHDA and CDR2 SQIVND come from the germline V gene (reference sequence). The CDR3 covers 13 residues. CDR3 sequence: CASSRQRASEQYF. CDR3 in DNA: TGTGCCAGTAGTAGACAGAGGGCGAGCGAGCAGTACTTC.

This clonotype occurred a few times. V usage is TRBV6-8 and J usage is TRBJ2-7; 9 bases agree with TRBD1. The CDR3 has 14 amino acids. Unmatched junction bases numbered 6, after V lost 2 bases and J lost 7 bases. CDR1 and CDR2 (germline): MNHGY, SAAAGT. DNA for the CDR3: TGTGCCAGCAGTTACGAACAGGGGGCAAGAGAGCAGTACTTC. Amino acid sequence: CASSYEQGAREQYF.

The gene calls are TRBV6-2 or TRBV6-3 and TRBJ1-3; D unresolved. Trimming took off 2 bases at V and 0 bases at J, with 8 bases between the two ends. Per germline, CDR1 MNHEY and CDR2 SVGEGT. This CDR3 has 15 amino acids. CDR3 coding DNA: TGTGCCAGCAGTTACGACACAACCTCTGGAAACACCATATATTTT. Encoded protein: CASSYDTTSGNTIYF.

The table lists this clonotype with a few counts. V gene TRBV28 combines with J gene TRBJ2-7; D remains ambiguous. The CDR3 sequence is 12 residues long. From germline, CDR1 is MDHEN and CDR2 SYDVKM. V lost 6 bases to trimming and J lost 3 bases, with 9 bases between them. CDR3 loop: CASRTLGYEQYF. The CDR3 DNA reads TGTGCCAGCAGGACCCTGGGCTACGAGCAGTACTTC.

This clonotype was detected ten times or more. V is TRBV7-6 and J is TRBJ2-5, with D tentatively TRBD1 (6 bases). CDR1 and CDR2 (germline): SGHVS, FNYEAQ. CDR3 length: 15 amino acids. V was clipped by 6 bases and J by 5 bases, with 19 bases between them. The CDR3 coding sequence is TGTGCCAGCAGACCCTCCCAGAGGGGGTACGAGACCCAGTACTTC. It codes for CASRPSQRGYETQYF. Looking up the rest from reference TRBV7-6 and TRBJ2-5 gives the full variable domain: GAGVSQSPRYKVTKRGQDVALRCDPISGHVSLYWYRQALGQGPEFLTYFNYEAQQDKSGLPNDRFSAERPEGSISTLTIQRTEQRDSAMYRCASRPSQRGYETQYFGPGTRLLVL.

There are a few counts of this clonotype. The rearrangement links TRBV7-2 to TRBJ2-5, with 8 bases fitting TRBD2. The CDR3 covers 14 residues. The germline V gene encodes CDR1 SGHTA and CDR2 FQGNSA. Trimming removed 5 bases from V and 3 bases from J; junction bases left unmatched: 5. CDR3 residues: CASSPGGPEETQYF. The CDR3 nucleotides read TGTGCCAGCAGCCCGGGGGGGCCTGAAGAGACCCAGTACTTC.

In its sample, this clonotype was seen a few times. This rearrangement joins TRBV12-3 or TRBV12-4 to TRBJ1-1, with D tentatively TRBD1 (6 bases). Trimming pared 3 bases from V and 5 bases from J, leaving 22 bases between. The CDR3 contains 17 residues. The CDR3 DNA reads TGTGCCAGCAGTTTTTTAATGTCTGAAGGGGGTGAAACTGAAGCTTTCTTT. This sequence encodes CASSFLMSEGGETEAFF.

The sample holds a few counts of this clonotype. The chain links TRBV29-1 to TRBJ1-1, with D uncertain. CDR3 length: 12 amino acids. V was cut by 5 bases and J by 3 bases, with 10 bases left in between. Germline CDR1 reads SQVTM; CDR2 reads ANQGSEA. For the CDR3, the DNA is TGCAGCGTTAAATATGGTGACACTGAAGCTTTCTTT. Translating gives CSVKYGDTEAFF.

Ten or more counts support this clonotype. The chain links TRBV7-2 to TRBJ2-3; D remains ambiguous. Germline assignment: CDR1 SGHTA and CDR2 FQGNSA. The CDR3 spans 14 residues. The V gene lost 5 bases and the J gene lost 1 base, with 10 bases spanning the gap. CDR3 loop: CASSLRRGTDTQYF. As DNA, the CDR3 is TGTGCCAGCAGCCTTAGGAGAGGCACAGATACGCAGTATTTT. The full variable domain, its missing parts supplied by reference TRBV7-2 and TRBJ2-3, is GAGVSQSPSNKVTEKGKDVELRCDPISGHTALYWYRQSLGQGLEFLIYFQGNSAPDKSGLPSDRFSAERTGGSVSTLTIQRTQQEDSAVYLCASSLRRGTDTQYFGPGTRLTVL.